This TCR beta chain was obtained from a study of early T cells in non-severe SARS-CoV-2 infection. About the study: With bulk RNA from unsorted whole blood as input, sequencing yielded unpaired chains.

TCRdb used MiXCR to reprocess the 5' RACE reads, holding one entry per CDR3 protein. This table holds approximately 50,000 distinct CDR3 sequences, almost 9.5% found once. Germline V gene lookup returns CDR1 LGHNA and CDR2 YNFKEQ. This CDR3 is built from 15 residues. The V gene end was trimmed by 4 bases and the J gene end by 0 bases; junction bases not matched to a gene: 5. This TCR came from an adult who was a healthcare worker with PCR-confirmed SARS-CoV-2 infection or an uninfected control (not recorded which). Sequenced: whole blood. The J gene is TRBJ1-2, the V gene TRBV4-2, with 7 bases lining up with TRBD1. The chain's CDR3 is CASSRNRGTNYGYTF. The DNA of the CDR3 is TGTGCCAGCAGCCGAAACAGGGGTACTAACTATGGCTACACCTTC.